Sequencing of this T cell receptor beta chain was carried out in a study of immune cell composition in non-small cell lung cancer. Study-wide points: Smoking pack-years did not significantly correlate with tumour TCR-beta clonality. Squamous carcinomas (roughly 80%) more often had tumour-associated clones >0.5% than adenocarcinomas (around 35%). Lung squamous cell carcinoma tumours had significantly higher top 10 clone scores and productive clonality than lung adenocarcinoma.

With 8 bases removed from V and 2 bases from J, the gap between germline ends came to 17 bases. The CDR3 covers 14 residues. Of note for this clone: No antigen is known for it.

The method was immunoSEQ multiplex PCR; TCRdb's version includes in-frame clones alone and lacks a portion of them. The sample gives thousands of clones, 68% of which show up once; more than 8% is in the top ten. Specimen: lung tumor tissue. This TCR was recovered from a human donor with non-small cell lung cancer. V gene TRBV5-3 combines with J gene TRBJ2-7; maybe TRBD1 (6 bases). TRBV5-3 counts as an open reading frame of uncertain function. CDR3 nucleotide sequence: TGTGCCAGCAGCCTTCAGGGGAACGCCTACGAGCAGTACTTC. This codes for CASSLQGNAYEQYF.